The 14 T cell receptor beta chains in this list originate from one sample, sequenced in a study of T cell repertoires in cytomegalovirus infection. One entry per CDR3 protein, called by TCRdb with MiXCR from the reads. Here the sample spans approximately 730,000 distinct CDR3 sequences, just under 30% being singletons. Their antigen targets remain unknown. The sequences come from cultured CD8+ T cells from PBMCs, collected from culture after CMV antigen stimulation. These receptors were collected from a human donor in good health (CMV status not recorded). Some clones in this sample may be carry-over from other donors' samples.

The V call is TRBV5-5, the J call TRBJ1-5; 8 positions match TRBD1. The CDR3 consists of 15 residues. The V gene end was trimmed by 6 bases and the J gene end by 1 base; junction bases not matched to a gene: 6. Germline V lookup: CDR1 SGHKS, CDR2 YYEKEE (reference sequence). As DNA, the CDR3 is TGTGCCAGCACCGATCAGGGGGCGAGCAATCAGCCCCAGCATTTT. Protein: CASTDQGASNQPQHF.

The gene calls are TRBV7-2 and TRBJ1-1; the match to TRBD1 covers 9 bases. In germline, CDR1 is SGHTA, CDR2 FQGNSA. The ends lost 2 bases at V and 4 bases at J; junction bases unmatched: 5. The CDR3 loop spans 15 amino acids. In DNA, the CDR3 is TGTGCCAGCAGCTTAAGGGGACAGGGAGGCACTGAAGCTTTCTTT. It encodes CASSLRGQGGTEAFF.

The CDR3 bases are TGTGCCAGCAGCTTCGTGGGGGTCTATGGCTACACCTTC. Its protein is CASSFVGVYGYTF. The chain combines TRBV7-9 with TRBJ1-2; TRBD1 is a possible D gene (5 bases). This CDR3 has 13 amino acids. V was clipped by 3 bases and J by 4 bases, with 9 bases between them. Germline V gene lookup returns CDR1 SEHNR and CDR2 FQNEAQ (reference sequence).

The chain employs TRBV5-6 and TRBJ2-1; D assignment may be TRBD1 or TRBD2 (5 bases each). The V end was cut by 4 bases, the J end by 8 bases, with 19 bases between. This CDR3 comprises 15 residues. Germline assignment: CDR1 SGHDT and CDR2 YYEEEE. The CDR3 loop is CASSPGRGSLHEQFF. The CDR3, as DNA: TGTGCCAGCAGCCCGGGAAGGGGAAGTTTACATGAGCAGTTCTTC.

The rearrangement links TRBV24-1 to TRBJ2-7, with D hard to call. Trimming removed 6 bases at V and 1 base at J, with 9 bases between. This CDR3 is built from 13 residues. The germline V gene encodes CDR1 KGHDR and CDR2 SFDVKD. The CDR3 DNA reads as TGTGCCACCAGTTATAACAGTTCCTACGAGCAGTACTTC. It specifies CATSYNSSYEQYF.

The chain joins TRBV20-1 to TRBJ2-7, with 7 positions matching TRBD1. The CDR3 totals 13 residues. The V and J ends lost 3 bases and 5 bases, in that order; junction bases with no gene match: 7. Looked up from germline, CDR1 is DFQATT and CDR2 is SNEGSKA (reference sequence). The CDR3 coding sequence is TGCAGTGCTAGTACAGGGGTGGTCAACGAGCAGTACGTC. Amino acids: CSASTGVVNEQYV.

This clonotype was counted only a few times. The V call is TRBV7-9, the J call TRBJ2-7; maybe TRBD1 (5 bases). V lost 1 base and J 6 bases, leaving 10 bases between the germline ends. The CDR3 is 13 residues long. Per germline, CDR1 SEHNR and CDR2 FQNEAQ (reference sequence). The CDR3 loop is CASSLEDSSEQYF. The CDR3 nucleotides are TGTGCCAGCAGCTTAGAAGACAGTTCCGAGCAGTACTTC.

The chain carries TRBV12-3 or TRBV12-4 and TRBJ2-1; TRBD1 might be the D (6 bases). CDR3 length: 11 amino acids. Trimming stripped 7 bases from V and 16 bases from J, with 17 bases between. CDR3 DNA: TGTGCCAGCACCTCTCCGAGGGGGACCTTCTTC. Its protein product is CASTSPRGTFF.

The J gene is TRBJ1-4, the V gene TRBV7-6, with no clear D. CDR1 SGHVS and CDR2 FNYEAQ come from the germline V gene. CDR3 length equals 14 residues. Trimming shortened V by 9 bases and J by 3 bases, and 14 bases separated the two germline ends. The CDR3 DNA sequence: TGTGCCAGGACCTATACTATGGCTAATGAAAAACTGTTTTTT. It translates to CARTYTMANEKLFF.

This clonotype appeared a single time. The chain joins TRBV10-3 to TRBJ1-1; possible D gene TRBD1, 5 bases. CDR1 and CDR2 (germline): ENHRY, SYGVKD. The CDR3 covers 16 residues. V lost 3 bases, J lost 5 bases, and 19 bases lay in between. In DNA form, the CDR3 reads TGTGCCATCAGTGACGGGCGGATGGGGCGTAAGACTGAAGCTTTCTTT. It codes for CAISDGRMGRKTEAFF.

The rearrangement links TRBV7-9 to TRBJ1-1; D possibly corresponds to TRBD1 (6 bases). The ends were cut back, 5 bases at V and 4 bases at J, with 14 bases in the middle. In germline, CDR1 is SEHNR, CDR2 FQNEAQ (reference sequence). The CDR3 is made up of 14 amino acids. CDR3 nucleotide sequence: TGTGCCAGCAGCCTAGAGGGGGGCCCCACTGAAGCTTTCTTT. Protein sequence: CASSLEGGPTEAFF.

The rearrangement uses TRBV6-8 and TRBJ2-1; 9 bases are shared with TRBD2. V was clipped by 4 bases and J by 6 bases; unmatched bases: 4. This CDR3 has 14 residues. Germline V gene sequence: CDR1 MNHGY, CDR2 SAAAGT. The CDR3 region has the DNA TGTGCCAGCAGTTTCAGCGGGGGGTTCAATGAGCAGTTCTTC. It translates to CASSFSGGFNEQFF.

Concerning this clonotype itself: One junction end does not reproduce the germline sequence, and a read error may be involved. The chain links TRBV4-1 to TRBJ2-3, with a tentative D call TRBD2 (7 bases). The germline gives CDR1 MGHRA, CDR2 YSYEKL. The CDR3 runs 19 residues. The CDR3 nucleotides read TGCGTCAGCAGCCAAGGAAGGGGGAGGGACTATCTCAGCACAGATACGCAGTATTTT. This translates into CVSSQGRGRDYLSTDTQYF.

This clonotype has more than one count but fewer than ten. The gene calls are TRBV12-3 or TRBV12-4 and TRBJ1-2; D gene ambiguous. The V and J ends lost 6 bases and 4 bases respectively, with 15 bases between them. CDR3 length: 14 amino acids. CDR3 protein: CASSLSGNAYGYTF. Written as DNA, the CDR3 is TGTGCCAGCAGCCTGTCGGGGAACGCCTATGGCTACACCTTC.